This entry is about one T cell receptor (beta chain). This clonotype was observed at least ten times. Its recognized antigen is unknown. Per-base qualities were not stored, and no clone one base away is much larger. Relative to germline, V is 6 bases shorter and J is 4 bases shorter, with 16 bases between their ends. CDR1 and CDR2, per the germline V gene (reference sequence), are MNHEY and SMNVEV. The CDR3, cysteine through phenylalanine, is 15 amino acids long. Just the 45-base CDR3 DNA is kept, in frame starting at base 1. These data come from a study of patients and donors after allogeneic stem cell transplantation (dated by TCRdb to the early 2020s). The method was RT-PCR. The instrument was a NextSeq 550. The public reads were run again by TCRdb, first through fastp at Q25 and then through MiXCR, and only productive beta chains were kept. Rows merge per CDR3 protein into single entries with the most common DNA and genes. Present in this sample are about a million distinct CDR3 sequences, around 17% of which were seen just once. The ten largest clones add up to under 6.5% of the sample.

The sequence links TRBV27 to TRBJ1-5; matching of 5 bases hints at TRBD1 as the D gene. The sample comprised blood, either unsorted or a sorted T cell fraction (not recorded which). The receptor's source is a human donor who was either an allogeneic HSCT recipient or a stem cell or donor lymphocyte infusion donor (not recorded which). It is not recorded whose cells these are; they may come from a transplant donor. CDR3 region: CASSERGSSNQPQHF. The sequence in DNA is TGTGCCAGCAGCGAAAGGGGCAGTTCGAATCAGCCCCAGCATTTT.